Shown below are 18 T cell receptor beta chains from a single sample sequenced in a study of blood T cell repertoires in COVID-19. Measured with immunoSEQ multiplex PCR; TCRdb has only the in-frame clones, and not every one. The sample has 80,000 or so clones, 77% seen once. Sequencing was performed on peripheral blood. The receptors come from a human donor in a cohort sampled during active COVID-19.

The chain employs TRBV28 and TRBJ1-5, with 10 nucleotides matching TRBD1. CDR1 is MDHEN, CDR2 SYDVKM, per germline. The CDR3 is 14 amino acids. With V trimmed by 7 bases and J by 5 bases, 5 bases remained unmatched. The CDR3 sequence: CASTTGQGDQPQHF. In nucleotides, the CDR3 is TGTGCCAGCACTACCGGACAGGGGGATCAGCCCCAGCATTTT.

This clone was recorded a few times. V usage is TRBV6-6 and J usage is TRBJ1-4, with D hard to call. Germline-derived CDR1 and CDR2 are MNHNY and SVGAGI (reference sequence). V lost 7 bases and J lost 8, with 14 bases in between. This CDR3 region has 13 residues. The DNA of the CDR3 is TGTGCCAGCAATCCGTCTGCGCCGGAAAAACTGTTTTTT. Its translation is CASNPSAPEKLFF.

CDR3 protein: CASSQVQGRFYEQYF. DNA of the CDR3: TGTGCCAGCAGCCAAGTACAGGGGAGATTCTACGAGCAGTACTTC. This chain connects TRBV14 to TRBJ2-7, with 7 bases matching TRBD1. The CDR3 consists of 15 residues. The germline V gene encodes CDR1 SGHDN and CDR2 FVKESK. With V trimmed by 1 base and J by 3 bases, 6 bases remained unmatched. The entire variable domain, with the rest obtained from reference TRBV14 and TRBJ2-7, is as follows: EAGVTQFPSHSVIEKGQTVTLRCDPISGHDNLYWYRRVMGKEIKFLLHFVKESKQDESGMPNNRFLAERTGGTYSTLKVQPAELEDSGVYFCASSQVQGRFYEQYFGPGTRLTVT.

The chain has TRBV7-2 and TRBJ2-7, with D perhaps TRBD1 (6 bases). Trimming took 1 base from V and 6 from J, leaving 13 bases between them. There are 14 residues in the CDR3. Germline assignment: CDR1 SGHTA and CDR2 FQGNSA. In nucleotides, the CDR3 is TGTGCCAGCAGCTTAGAAAGGACAGAAGCCGAGCAGTACTTC. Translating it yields CASSLERTEAEQYF. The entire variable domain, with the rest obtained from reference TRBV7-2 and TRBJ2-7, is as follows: GAGVSQSPSNKVTEKGKDVELRCDPISGHTALYWYRQSLGQGLEFLIYFQGNSAPDKSGLPSDRFSAERTGGSVSTLTIQRTQQEDSAVYLCASSLERTEAEQYFGPGTRLTVT.

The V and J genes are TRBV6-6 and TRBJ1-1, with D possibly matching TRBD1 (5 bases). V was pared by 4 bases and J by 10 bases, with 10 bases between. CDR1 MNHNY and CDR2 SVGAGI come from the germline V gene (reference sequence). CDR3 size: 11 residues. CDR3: CASSLGVLAFF. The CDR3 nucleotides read TGTGCCAGCAGTTTAGGGGTCCTAGCTTTCTTT.

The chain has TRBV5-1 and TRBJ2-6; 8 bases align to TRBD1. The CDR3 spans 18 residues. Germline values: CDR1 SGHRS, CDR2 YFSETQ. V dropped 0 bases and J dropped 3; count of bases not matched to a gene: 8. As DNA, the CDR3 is TGCGCCAGCAGCTTGGCGGGACAGGAGCACTATGGGGCCAACGTCCTGACTTTC. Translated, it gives CASSLAGQEHYGANVLTF.

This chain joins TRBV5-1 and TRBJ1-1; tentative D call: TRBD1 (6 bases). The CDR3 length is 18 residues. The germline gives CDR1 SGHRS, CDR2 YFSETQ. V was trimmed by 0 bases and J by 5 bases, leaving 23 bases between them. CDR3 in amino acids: CASSLVNRRGEAWTEAFF. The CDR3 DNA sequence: TGCGCCAGCAGCTTGGTTAATCGCAGGGGAGAGGCTTGGACTGAAGCTTTCTTT.

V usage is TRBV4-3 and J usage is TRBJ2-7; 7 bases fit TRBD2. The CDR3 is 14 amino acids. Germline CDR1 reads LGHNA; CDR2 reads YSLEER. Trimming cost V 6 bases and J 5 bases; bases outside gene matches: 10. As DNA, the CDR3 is TGCGCCAGCAGTCCCTCAGAGCGGGGCGACGAGCAGTACTTC. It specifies CASSPSERGDEQYF.

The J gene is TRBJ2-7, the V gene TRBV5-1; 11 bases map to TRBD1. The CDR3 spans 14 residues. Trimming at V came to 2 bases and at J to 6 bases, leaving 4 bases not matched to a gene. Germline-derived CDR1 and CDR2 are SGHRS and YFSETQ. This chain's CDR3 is CASSFGTGGGEQYF. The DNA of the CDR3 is TGCGCCAGCAGCTTCGGGACAGGGGGAGGCGAGCAGTACTTC.

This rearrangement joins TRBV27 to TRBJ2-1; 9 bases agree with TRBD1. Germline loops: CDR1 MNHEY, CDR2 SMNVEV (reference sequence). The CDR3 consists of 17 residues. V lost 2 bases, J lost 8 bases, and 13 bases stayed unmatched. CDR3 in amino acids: CASSLNRGPTVGYEQFF. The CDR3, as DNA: TGTGCCAGCAGTTTAAACAGGGGGCCGACGGTAGGGTATGAGCAGTTCTTC.

As DNA, the CDR3 is TGCGCCAGCAGTCTCATTCGATTGGACAGGTTACCCTACGAGCAGTACTTC. Translated: CASSLIRLDRLPYEQYF. The V and J genes are TRBV23-1 and TRBJ2-7; 7 bases map to TRBD1. TRBV23-1 is treated as an ORF (open reading frame) with a function not yet certain. The V gene end was trimmed by 4 bases and the J gene end by 2 bases; junction bases not matched to a gene: 14. This CDR3 contains 17 residues.

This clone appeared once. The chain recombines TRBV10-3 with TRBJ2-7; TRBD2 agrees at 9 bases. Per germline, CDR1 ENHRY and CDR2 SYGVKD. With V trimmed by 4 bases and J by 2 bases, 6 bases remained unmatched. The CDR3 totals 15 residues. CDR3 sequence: CAISGTSGSTYEQYF. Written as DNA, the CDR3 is TGTGCCATCAGTGGCACTAGCGGGTCCACCTACGAGCAGTACTTC.

This chain's CDR3 is CASSYRQGYSEAFF. As DNA, the CDR3 is TGTGCCAGCAGTTACCGACAGGGATATTCTGAAGCTTTCTTT. This chain connects TRBV27 to TRBJ1-1, with TRBD1 matching 7 bases. Germline-derived CDR1 and CDR2 are MNHEY and SMNVEV (reference sequence). Trimming took 4 bases from V and 6 from J; bases not matched to a gene: 8. The CDR3 loop spans 14 amino acids.

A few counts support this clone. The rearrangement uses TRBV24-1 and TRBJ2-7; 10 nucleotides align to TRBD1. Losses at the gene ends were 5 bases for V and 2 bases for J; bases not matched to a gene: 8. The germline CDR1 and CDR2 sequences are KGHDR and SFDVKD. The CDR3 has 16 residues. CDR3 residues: CATSGRLGTGAYEQYF. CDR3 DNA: TGTGCCACCAGTGGAAGGCTCGGGACAGGGGCCTACGAGCAGTACTTC.

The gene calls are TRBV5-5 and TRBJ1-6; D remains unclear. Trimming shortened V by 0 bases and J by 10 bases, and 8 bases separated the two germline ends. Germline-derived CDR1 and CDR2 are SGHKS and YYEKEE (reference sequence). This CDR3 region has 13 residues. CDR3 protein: CASSLGIRSPLHF. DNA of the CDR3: TGTGCCAGCAGCTTGGGAATACGGTCACCCCTCCACTTT.

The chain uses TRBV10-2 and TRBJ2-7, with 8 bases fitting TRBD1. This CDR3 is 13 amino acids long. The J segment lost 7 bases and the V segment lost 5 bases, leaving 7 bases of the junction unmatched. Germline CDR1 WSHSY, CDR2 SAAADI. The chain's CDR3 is CASSTDRVGEQYF. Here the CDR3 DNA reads TGCGCCAGCAGTACGGACAGGGTGGGGGAGCAGTACTTC.

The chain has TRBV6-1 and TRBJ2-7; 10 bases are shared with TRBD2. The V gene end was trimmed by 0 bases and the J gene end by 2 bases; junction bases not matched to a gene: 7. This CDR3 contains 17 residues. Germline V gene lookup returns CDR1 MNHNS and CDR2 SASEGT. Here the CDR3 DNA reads TGTGCCAGCAGTGAAGCGATGCTAGCGGGGGACGCCTACGAGCAGTACTTC. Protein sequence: CASSEAMLAGDAYEQYF.

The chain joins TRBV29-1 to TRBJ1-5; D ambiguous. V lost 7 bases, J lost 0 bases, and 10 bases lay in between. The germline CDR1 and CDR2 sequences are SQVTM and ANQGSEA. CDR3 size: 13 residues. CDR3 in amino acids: CSELVLSNQPQHF. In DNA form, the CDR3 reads TGCAGCGAGCTTGTCCTTAGCAATCAGCCCCAGCATTTT.